This T cell receptor beta chain was recorded in a study of blood T cell repertoires in COVID-19. Sequencing used immunoSEQ multiplex PCR; TCRdb keeps in-frame clones, though not all of them. The repertoire holds about 150,000 clones, with approximately 87% as singletons. Source material: peripheral blood. The clonotype comes from a human donor in a cohort sampled during active COVID-19.

CDR3: CASSWIADNQETQYF. The CDR3 DNA follows: TGCGCCAGCAGCTGGATAGCGGACAACCAAGAGACCCAGTACTTC. The chain has TRBV5-1 and TRBJ2-5, with a possible D match to TRBD2 (6 bases). The CDR3 totals 15 residues. The germline gives CDR1 SGHRS, CDR2 YFSETQ. Trimming left V 3 bases short and J 0 bases short, with 12 bases between.